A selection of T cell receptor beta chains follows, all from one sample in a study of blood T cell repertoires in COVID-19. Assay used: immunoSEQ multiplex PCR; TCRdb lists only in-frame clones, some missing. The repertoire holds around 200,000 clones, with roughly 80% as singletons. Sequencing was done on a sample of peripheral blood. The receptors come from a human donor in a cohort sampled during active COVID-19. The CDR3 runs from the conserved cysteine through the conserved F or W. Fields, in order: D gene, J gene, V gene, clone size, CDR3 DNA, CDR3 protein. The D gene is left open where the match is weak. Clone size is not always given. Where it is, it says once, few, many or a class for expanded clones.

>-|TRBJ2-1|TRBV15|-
TGTGCCACCAGCAGAGATCGAGGTGAATACGAGCAGTTCTTC
CATSRDRGEYEQFF
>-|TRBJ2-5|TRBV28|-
TGTGCCAGCAGTTCCGGACAGGGAGGGTTGGTGACCCAGTACTTC
CASSSGQGGLVTQYF
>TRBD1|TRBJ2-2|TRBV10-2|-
TGCGCCAGCAGAAAAGCAGGGGGCGCAGTTTCGACCGGGGAGCTGTTTTTT
CASRKAGGAVSTGELFF
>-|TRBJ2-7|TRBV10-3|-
TGTGCCATCGCTACGGGATCGGATCCTCCCTACGAGCAGTACTTC
CAIATGSDPPYEQYF
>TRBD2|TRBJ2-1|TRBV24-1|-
TGTGCCACCAGTGATCCGACTAGCGGGACGGGGGAGCAGTTCTTC
CATSDPTSGTGEQFF
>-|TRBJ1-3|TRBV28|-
TGTGCCAGCATCATGGGGGGTTCTCACATCTCTGGAAACACCATATATTTT
CASIMGGSHISGNTIYF
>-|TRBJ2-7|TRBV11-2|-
TGTGCCAGCAGCTTAGATAGGAGCGCCTACGAGCAGTACTTC
CASSLDRSAYEQYF
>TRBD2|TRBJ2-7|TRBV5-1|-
TGCGCCAGCAGCTTGCTCTCGACTAGCGGGAGCACAGAGCAGTACTTC
CASSLLSTSGSTEQYF
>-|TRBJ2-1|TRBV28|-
TGTGCCAGCAGTTTAGTAGCGAGCAATGAGCAGTTCTTC
CASSLVASNEQFF
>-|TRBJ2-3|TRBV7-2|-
TGTGCCAGCAGCCACCCCCCGAGGACAATCAGCACAGATACGCAGTATTTT
CASSHPPRTISTDTQYF
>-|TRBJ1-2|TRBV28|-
TGTGCCAGCAGGTCGACAGATTACTATGGCTACACCTTC
CASRSTDYYGYTF
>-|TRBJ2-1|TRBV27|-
TGTGCCAGCAGTGGAGACGGGTTCTACAATGAGCAGTTCTTC
CASSGDGFYNEQFF
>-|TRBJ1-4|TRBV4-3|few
TGCGCCAGCAGCTCAACCGGAGAAGAAGATTACGCAACTAATGAAAAACTGTTTTTT
CASSSTGEEDYATNEKLFF
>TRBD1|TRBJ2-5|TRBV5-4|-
TGTGCCAGCAGATTGGGGGGGACAGGGGGATTTAAAGAGACCCAGTACTTC
CASRLGGTGGFKETQYF
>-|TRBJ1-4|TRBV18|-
TGTGCCAGCTCACCAGGGACTGAGGATGAAAAACTGTTTTTT
CASSPGTEDEKLFF
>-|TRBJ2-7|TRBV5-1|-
TGCGCCAGCAAAGTTGGGCCAGGAGGACTCTACGAGCAGTACTTC
CASKVGPGGLYEQYF
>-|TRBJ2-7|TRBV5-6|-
TGTGCCAGCAGCTTGCAGGGTAGCTACGAGCAGTACTTC
CASSLQGSYEQYF
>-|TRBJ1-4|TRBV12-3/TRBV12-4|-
TGTGCCAGCAGTCCACAGGGAGAAAAACTGTTTTTT
CASSPQGEKLFF
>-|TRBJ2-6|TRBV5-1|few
TGCGCCAGCAGACATCCTCGGGAGAGCTCTGGGGCCAACGTCCTGACTTTC
CASRHPRESSGANVLTF
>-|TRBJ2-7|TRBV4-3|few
TGCGCCAGCAGCCAAGTCTGGTCAGCCTACGAGCAGTACTTC
CASSQVWSAYEQYF
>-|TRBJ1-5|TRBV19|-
TGTGCCAGTAGTGGGGGGGGGACTCAGCCCCAGCATTTT
CASSGGGTQPQHF
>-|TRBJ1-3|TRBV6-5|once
TGTGCCAGCAGTTACACAAGGGGAACTGGAAACACCATATATTTT
CASSYTRGTGNTIYF
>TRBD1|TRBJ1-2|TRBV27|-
TGTGCCAGCAGTTTAACCGGGACAGGGCCTGGCTACACCTTC
CASSLTGTGPGYTF
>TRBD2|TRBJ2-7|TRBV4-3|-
TGCGCCAGCAGCCAAGAACTAGCGGGTCCCACCTACGAGCAGTACTTC
CASSQELAGPTYEQYF
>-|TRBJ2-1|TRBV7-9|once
TGTGCCAGCAGCTTAGGAGGGAGTAGGTCCTACAATGAGCAGTTCTTC
CASSLGGSRSYNEQFF
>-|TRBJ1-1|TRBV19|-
TGTGCCAGTAGTACCCTCCCAGGGTCTGAAGCTTTCTTT
CASSTLPGSEAFF
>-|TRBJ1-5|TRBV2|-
TGTGCCAGCAGTGAAGCCCTTAATCAGCCCCAGCATTTT
CASSEALNQPQHF
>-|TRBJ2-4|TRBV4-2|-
TGTGCCAGCAGCCAAGTCCCCTCGGCGGAACTAGCCAAAAACATTCAGTACTTC
CASSQVPSAELAKNIQYF
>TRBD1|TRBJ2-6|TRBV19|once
TGTGCCAGTAGGATGACAGGGCGCTCTGGGGCCAACGTCCTGACTTTC
CASRMTGRSGANVLTF
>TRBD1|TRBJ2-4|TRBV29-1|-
TGCAGCGTTGTGGTCAGGGGGCTGTCCAAAAACATTCAGTACTTC
CSVVVRGLSKNIQYF
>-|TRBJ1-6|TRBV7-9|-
TGTGCCAGCAGCCTAGACAGGCCCCGCGGACCCCTCCACTTT
CASSLDRPRGPLHF
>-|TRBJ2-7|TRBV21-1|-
TGTGCCAGCAGCAAAGGGACAGGGGTGGACGAGCAGTACTTC
CASSKGTGVDEQYF
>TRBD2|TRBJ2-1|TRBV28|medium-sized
TGTGCCAGCAGTTACCCCACCCAAGCGGGGTCCTACAATGAGCAGTTCTTC
CASSYPTQAGSYNEQFF
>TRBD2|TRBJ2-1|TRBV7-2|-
TGTGCCAGCAGCCCACTAGCGGGAGCTTACAATGAGCAGTTCTTC
CASSPLAGAYNEQFF
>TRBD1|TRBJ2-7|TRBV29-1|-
TGCAGCGTTGTAGGGGGCACCGAGCAGTACTTC
CSVVGGTEQYF
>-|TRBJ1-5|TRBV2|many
TGTGCCAGCTGGACTGATAGCAATCAGCCCCAGCATTTT
CASWTDSNQPQHF
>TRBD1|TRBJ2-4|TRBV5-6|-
TGTGCCAGCATCGTCGAGGGACAGGGGGCCGTAAACATTCAGTACTTC
CASIVEGQGAVNIQYF
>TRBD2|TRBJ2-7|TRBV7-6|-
TGTGCCAGCAGCTTAATATCGGGAGGGCCGAAGGGCGAGCAGTACTTC
CASSLISGGPKGEQYF
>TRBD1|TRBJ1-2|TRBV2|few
TGTGCCACGACAGGGGGATATGGCTACACCTTC
CATTGGYGYTF
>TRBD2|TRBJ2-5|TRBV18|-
TGTGCCAGCTCACGGTCTAGCGGGCAACAAGAGACCCAGTACTTC
CASSRSSGQQETQYF
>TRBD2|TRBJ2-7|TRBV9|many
TGTGCCAGCAGCGCTAGCGGGAGTTTCTACGAGCAGTACTTC
CASSASGSFYEQYF
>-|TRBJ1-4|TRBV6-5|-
TGTGCCAGCAGCTTAGTTGCAACTAATGAAAAACTGTTTTTT
CASSLVATNEKLFF
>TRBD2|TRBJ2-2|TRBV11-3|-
TGTGCCAGCAGCTTGGGCGGGAGCCTCGCCGGGGAGCTGTTTTTT
CASSLGGSLAGELFF
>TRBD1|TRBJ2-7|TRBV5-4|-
TGTGCCAGCAGCTTGAGGGGGCCTTACTACGAGCAGTACTTC
CASSLRGPYYEQYF
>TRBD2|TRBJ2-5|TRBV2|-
TGTGCCAGCAGCGGACTAGCGGGAGAGGGGGAGACCCAGTACTTC
CASSGLAGEGETQYF
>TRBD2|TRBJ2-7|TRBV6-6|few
TGTGCCAGCAGACTAGCGGGAGACTTGGGTGGCGAGCAGTACTTC
CASRLAGDLGGEQYF
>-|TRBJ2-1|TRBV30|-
TGTGCCTGGAGTCGGGGGTTGGCAAATGAGCAGTTCTTC
CAWSRGLANEQFF
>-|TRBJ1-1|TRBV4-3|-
TGCGCCAGCAGCCAAAGAGAATGGAACACTGAAGCTTTCTTT
CASSQREWNTEAFF
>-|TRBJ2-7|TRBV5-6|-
TGTGCCAGCAGCTATAGACGGAGGTCCCACTACGAGCAGTACTTC
CASSYRRRSHYEQYF
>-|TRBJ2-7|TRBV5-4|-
TGTGCCAGCAGTAGCGGAACCTACGAGCAGTACTTC
CASSSGTYEQYF
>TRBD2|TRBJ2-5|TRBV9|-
TGTGCCAGCAGCGCGGGACTAGGGCAGACCCAGTACTTC
CASSAGLGQTQYF
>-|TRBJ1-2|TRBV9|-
TGTGCCAGCAGCGTAGAATGGGGGCGAGGCTACACCTTC
CASSVEWGRGYTF
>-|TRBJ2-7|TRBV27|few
TGTGCCAGCACCTCCTTTGGCACGACCTACGAGCAGTACTTC
CASTSFGTTYEQYF
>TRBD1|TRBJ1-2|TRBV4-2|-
TGTGCCAGCAGCCAAGTCCCGAGACAGGGTTTTGGCTACACCTTC
CASSQVPRQGFGYTF
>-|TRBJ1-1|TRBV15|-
TGTGCCACCATCAAGGGAGATTCGAACACTGAAGCTTTCTTT
CATIKGDSNTEAFF